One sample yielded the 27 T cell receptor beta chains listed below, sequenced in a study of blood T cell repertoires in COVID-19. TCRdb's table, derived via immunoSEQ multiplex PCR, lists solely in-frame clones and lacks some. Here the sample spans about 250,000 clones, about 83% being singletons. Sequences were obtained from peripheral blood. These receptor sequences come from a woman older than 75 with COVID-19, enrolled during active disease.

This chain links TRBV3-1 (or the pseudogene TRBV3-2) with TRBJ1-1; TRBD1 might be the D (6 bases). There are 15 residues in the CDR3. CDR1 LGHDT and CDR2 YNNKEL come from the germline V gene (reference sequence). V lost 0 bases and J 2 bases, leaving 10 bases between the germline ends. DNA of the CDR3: TGTGCCAGCAGCCAAGATGGACAGTTAAACACTGAAGCTTTCTTT. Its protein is CASSQDGQLNTEAFF.

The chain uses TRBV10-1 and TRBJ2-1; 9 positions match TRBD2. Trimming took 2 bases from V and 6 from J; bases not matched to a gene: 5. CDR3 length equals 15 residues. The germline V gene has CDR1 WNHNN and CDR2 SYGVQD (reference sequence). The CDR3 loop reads CASSESLAGSNEQFF. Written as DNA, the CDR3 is TGCGCCAGCAGTGAGAGTCTAGCGGGGAGCAATGAGCAGTTCTTC.

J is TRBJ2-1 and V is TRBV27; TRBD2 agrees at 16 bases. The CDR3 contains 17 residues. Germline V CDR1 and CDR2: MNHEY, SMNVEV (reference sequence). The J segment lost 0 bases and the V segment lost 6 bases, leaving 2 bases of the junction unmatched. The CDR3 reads CASSGTSGGASYNEQFF. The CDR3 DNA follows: TGTGCCAGCAGCGGGACTAGCGGGGGGGCCTCCTACAATGAGCAGTTCTTC.

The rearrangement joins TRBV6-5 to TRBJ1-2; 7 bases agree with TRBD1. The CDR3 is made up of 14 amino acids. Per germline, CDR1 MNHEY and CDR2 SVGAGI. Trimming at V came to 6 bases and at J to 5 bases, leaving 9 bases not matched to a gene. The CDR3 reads CASSRGTERYGYTF. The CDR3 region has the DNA TGTGCCAGCAGCCGAGGGACAGAGCGATATGGCTACACCTTC.

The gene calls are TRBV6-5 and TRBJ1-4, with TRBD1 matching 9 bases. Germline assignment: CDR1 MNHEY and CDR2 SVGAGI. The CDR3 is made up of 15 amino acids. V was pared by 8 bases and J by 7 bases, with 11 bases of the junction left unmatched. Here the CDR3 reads CASWVNRGLSEKLFF. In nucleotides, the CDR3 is TGTGCCAGCTGGGTGAACAGGGGGCTGAGTGAAAAACTGTTTTTT.

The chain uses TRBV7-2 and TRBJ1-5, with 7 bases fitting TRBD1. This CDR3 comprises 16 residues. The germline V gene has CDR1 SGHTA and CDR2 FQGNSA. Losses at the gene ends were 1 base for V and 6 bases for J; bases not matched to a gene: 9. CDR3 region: CASSLDLTGVAQPQHF. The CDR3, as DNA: TGTGCCAGCAGCTTAGACCTAACAGGGGTTGCTCAGCCCCAGCATTTT.

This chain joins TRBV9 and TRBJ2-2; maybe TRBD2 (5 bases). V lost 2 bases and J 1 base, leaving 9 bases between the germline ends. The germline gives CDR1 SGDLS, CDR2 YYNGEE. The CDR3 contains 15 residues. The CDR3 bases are TGTGCCAGCAGCGTGAGGGCTCTGAACACCGGGGAGCTGTTTTTT. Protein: CASSVRALNTGELFF.

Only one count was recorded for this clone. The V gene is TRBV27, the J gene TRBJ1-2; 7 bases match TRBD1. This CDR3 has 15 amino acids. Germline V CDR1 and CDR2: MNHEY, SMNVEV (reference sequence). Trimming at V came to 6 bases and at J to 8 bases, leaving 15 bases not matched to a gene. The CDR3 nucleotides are TGTGCCAGCAGCTTTGGAGGGCAGGGGGTGGGCGGCTACACCTTC. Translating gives CASSFGGQGVGGYTF.

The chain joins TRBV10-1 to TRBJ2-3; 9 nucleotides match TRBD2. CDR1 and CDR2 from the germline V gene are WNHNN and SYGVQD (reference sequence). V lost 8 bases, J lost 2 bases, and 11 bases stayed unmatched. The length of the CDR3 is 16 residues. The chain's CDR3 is CASSGGGGVPTDTQYF. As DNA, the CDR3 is TGCGCCAGCTCTGGAGGCGGGGGGGTACCCACAGATACGCAGTATTTT.

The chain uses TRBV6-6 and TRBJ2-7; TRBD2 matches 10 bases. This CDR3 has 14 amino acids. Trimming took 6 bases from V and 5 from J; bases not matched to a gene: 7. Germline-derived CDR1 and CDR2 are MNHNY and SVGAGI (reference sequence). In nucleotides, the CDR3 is TGTGCCAGCAGCAGCGGGGGGGGCTTCCACGAGCAGTACTTC. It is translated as CASSSGGGFHEQYF.

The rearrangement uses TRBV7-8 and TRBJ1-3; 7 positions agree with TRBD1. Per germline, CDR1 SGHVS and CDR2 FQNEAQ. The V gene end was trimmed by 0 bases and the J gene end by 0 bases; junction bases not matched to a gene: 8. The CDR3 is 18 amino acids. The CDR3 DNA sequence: TGTGCCAGCAGCTTAGCGAGGACAGGCCCCCGCTCTGGAAACACCATATATTTT. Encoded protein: CASSLARTGPRSGNTIYF.

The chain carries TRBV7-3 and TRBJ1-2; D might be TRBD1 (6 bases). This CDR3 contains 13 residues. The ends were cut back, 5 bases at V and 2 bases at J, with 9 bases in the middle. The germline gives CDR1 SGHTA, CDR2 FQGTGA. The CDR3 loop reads CASSKDSNYGYTF. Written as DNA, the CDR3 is TGTGCCAGCAGCAAGGACAGCAACTATGGCTACACCTTC.

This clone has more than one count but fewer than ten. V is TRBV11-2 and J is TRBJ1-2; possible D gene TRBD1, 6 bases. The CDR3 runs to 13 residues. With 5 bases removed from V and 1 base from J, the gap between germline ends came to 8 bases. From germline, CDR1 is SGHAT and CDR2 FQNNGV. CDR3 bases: TGTGCCAGCAGCGCACAGGGTAACTATGGCTACACCTTC. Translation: CASSAQGNYGYTF.

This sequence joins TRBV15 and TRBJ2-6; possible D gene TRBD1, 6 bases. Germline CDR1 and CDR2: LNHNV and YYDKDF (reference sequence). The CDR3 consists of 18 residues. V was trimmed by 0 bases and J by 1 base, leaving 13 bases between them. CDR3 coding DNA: TGTGCCACCAGCAGAGATTATGGACAGCTATCTGGGGCCAACGTCCTGACTTTC. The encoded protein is CATSRDYGQLSGANVLTF. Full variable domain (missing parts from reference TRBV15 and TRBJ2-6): DAMVIQNPRYQVTQFGKPVTLSCSQTLNHNVMYWYQQKSSQAPKLLFHYYDKDFNNEADTPDNFQSRRPNTSFCFLDIRSPGLGDTAMYLCATSRDYGQLSGANVLTFGAGSRLTVL.

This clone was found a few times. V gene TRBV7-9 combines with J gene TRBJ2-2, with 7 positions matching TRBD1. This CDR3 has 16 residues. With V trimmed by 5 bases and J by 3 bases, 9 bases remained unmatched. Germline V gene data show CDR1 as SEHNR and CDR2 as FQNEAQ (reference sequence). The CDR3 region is CASSKGLTGDTGELFF. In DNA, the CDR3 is TGTGCCAGCAGCAAGGGTCTCACAGGGGACACCGGGGAGCTGTTTTTT.

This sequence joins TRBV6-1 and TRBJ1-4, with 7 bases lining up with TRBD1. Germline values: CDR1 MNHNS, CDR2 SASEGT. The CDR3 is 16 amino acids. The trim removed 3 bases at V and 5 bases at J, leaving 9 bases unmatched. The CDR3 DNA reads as TGTGCCAGCAGTGAGGAAGGGACAGTGAGAAATGAAAAACTGTTTTTT. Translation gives CASSEEGTVRNEKLFF.

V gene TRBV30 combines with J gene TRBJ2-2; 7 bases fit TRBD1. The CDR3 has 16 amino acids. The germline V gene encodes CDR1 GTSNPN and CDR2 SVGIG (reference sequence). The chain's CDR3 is CAIRDSVTLNTGELFF. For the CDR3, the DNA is TGTGCGATCCGGGACAGCGTAACTCTGAACACCGGGGAGCTGTTTTTT.

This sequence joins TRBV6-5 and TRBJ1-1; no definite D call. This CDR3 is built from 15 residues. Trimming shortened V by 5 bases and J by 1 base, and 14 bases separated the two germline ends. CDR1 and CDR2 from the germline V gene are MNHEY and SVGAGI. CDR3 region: CASSPWGGSNTEAFF. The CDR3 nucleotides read TGTGCCAGCAGTCCCTGGGGAGGGTCGAACACTGAAGCTTTCTTT.

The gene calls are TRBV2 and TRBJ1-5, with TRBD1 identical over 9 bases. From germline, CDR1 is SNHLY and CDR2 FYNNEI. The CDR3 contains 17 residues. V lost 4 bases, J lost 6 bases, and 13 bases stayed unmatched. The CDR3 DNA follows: TGTGCCAGCAGTGGGGGACAGGGCTCCCTGAGAGGTCAGCCCCAGCATTTT. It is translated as CASSGGQGSLRGQPQHF.

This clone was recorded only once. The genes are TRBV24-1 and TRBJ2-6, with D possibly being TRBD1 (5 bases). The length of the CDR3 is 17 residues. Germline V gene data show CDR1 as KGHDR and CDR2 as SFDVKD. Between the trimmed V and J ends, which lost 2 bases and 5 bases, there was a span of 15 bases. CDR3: CATSDSRQMLWANVLTF. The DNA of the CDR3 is TGTGCCACCAGTGATTCGAGACAGATGCTTTGGGCCAACGTCCTGACTTTC.

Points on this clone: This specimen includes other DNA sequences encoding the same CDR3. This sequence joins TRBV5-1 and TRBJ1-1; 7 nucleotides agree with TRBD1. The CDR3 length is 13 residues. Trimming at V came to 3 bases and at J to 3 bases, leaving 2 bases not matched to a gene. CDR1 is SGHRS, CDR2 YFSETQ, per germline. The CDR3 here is CASSSDRDTEAFF. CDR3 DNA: TGCGCCAGCAGCTCAGACAGGGACACTGAAGCTTTCTTT.

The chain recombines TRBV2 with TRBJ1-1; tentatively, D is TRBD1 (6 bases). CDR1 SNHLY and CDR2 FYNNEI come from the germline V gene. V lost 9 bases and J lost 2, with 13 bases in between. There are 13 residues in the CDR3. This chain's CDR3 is CASGEGGNTEAFF. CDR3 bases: TGTGCCAGTGGGGAGGGGGGAAACACTGAAGCTTTCTTT.

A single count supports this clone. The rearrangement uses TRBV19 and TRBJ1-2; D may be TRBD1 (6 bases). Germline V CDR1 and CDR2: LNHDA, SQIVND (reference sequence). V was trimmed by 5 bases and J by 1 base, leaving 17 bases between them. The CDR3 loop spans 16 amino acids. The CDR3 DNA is TGTGCCAGTAGTCCAAGGGCAGGGACAAATAACTATGGCTACACCTTC. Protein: CASSPRAGTNNYGYTF. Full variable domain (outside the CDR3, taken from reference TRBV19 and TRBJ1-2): DGGITQSPKYLFRKEGQNVTLSCEQNLNHDAMYWYRQDPGQGLRLIYYSQIVNDFQKGDIAEGYSVSREKKESFPLTVTSAQKNPTAFYLCASSPRAGTNNYGYTFGSGTRLTVV.

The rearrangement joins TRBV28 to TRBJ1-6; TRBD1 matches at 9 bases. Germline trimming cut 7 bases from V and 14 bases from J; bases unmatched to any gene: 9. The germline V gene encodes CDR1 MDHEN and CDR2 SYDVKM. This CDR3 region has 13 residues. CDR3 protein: CASKTGGRLSLHF. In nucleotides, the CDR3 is TGTGCCAGCAAGACAGGGGGTCGACTGTCCCTCCACTTT.

CDR3 DNA sequence: TGTGCCACCGGACCTAGCGGGGGGGATAAAAATGAGCAGTTCTTC. Translating it yields CATGPSGGDKNEQFF. The chain joins TRBV24-1 to TRBJ2-1; 12 bases map to TRBD2. The ends lost 9 bases at V and 7 bases at J; junction bases unmatched: 9. The CDR3 covers 15 residues. Looked up from germline, CDR1 is KGHDR and CDR2 is SFDVKD.

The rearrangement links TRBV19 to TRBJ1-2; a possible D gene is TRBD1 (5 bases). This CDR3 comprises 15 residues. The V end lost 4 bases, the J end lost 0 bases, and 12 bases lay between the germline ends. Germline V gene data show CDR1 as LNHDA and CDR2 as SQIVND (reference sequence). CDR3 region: CASSNDSPSNYGYTF. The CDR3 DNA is TGTGCCAGTAGTAACGACAGCCCTTCTAACTATGGCTACACCTTC.

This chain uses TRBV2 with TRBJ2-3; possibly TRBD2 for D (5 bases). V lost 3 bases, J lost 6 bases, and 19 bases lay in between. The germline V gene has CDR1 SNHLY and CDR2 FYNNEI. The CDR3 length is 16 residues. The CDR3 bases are TGTGCCAGCAGTGAGGTCGTCGCGGGCCCCTCGGATACGCAGTATTTT. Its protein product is CASSEVVAGPSDTQYF. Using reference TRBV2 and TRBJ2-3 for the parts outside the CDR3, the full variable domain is EPEVTQTPSHQVTQMGQEVILRCVPISNHLYFYWYRQILGQKVEFLVSFYNNEISEKSEIFDDQFSVERPDGSNFTLKIRSTKLEDSAMYFCASSEVVAGPSDTQYFGPGTRLTVL.